This T cell receptor beta chain was captured in a study of PD-1 blockade in classical Hodgkin lymphoma. Sequenced by immunoSEQ multiplex PCR; TCRdb stores in-frame clones only, minus some. The data hold fewer than 20,000 clones, with 84% observed a single time. Study findings and constraints: Causes of the repertoire differences remain undefined, possibly disease activity or prior therapy. According to reports, newly diagnosed patients had lower baseline TCR diversity than healthy donors, and relapsed/refractory patients had lower baseline TCR diversity still.

This sample's time point: newly diagnosed, previously untreated cHL patient sample. Untreated, newly diagnosed classical Hodgkin lymphoma PBMCs were comparators. This clone was observed a single time. Its antigen is currently unknown. The sample was peripheral blood mononuclear cells (PBMCs). The sequence derives from a human donor with classical Hodgkin lymphoma.

The CDR3 DNA is TGTGCCAGTAGTATTTGGACCGGGTCCCAGCCCCAGTACTTC. It encodes CASSIWTGSQPQYF. V usage is TRBV19 and J usage is TRBJ2-5, with D uncertain. This CDR3 region has 14 residues. In germline, CDR1 is LNHDA, CDR2 SQIVND (reference sequence). The V and J ends lost 3 bases and 9 bases respectively, with 17 bases between them.